This T cell receptor beta chain is from a study of spatial heterogeneity in lung cancer. The overall study: Sequences of the beta chain were consistently detected in greater numbers than alpha-chain sequences.

Individually, TCR cDNA molecules were each labelled with a unique molecular identifier. One entry per CDR3 protein results from TCRdb running MiXCR on the 5' RACE reads. The sample has about 21,000 distinct CDR3 sequences; about 4.7% are singletons. Time point noted: sample taken at primary tumor resection. From tumor, nontumor lung or frozen PBMC, whole RNA was taken unsorted for sequencing. Samples came from 72 TRACERx patients with untreated early-stage lung cancer. Study-wide points: Detection of ubiquitous tumor TCRs in blood was higher at resection than follow-up.

In its sample, this clonotype was seen a few times. Its antigen is not identified. The sequence derives from a male donor with early-stage non-small cell lung cancer. The sequences come from PBMCs, collected at surgery.

The CDR3 reads CASSGKGGRVFDEKLFF. DNA for the CDR3: TGTGCCAGCAGTGGCAAAGGGGGCCGGGTGTTTGATGAAAAACTGTTTTTT. This sequence joins TRBV2 and TRBJ1-4, with 7 bases aligning to TRBD1. Losses at the gene ends were 4 bases for V and 6 bases for J; bases not matched to a gene: 14. The CDR3 runs to 17 residues. CDR1 is SNHLY, CDR2 FYNNEI, per germline. Combining the CDR3 with reference TRBV2 and TRBJ1-4 gives the whole variable domain EPEVTQTPSHQVTQMGQEVILRCVPISNHLYFYWYRQILGQKVEFLVSFYNNEISEKSEIFDDQFSVERPDGSNFTLKIRSTKLEDSAMYFCASSGKGGRVFDEKLFFGSGTQLSVL.